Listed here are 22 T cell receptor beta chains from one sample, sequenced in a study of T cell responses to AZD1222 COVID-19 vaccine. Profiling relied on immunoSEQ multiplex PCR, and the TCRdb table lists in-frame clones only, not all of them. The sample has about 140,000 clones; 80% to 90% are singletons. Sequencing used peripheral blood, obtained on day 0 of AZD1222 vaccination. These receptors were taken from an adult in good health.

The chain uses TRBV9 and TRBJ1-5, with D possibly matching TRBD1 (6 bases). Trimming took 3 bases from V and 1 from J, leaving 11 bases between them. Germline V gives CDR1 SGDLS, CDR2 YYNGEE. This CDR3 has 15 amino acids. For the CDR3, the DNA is TGTGCCAGCAGCGCCGGGGGCTGGAGCAATCAGCCCCAGCATTTT. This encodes CASSAGGWSNQPQHF.

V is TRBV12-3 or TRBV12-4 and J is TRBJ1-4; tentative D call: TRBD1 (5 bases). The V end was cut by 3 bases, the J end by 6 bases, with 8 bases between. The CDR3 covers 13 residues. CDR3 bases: TGTGCCAGCAGTTTCAGGGAAGATGAAAAACTGTTTTTT. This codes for CASSFREDEKLFF.

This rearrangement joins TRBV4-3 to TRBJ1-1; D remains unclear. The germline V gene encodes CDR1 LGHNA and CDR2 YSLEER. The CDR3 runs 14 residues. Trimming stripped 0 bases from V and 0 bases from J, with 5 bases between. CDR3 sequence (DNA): TGCGCCAGCAGCCAAGAAACGCTGAACACTGAAGCTTTCTTT. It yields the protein CASSQETLNTEAFF.

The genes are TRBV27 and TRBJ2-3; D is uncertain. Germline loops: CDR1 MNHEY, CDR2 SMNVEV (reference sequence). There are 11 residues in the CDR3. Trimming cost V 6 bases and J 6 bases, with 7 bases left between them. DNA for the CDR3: TGTGCCAGCAGGGTTTTCGATACGCAGTATTTT. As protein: CASRVFDTQYF.

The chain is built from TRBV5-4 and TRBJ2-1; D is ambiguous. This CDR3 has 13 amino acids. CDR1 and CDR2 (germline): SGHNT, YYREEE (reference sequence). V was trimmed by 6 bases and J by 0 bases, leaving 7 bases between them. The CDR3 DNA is TGTGCCAGCATGCCTAGCTCCTACAATGAGCAGTTCTTC. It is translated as CASMPSSYNEQFF.

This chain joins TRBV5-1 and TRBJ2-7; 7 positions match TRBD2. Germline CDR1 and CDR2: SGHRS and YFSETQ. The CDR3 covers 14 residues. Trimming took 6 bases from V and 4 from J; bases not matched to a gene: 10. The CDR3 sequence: CASTPRSGEYEQYF. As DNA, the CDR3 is TGCGCCAGCACCCCACGGAGCGGGGAGTACGAGCAGTACTTC.

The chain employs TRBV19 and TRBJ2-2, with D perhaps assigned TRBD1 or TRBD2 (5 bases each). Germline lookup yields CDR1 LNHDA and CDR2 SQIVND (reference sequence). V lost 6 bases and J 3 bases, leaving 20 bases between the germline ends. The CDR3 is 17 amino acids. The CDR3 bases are TGTGCCAGTAGCCAATACTCGAGGGGCAGACACACCGGGGAGCTGTTTTTT. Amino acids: CASSQYSRGRHTGELFF.

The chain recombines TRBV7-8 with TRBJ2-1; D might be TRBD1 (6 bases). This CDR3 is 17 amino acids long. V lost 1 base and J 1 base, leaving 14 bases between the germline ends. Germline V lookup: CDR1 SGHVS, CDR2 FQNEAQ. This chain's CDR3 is CASSLVVGQRSYNEQFF. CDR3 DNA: TGTGCCAGCAGCTTAGTTGTTGGACAGAGGTCCTACAATGAGCAGTTCTTC.

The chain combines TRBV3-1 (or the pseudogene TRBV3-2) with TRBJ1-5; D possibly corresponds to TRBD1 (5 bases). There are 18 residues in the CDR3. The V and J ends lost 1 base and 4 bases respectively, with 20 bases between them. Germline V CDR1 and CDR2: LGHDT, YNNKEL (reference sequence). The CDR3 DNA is TGTGCCAGCAGCCAAGGTCATGCTCTAATGGGGACTAATCAGCCCCAGCATTTT. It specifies CASSQGHALMGTNQPQHF.

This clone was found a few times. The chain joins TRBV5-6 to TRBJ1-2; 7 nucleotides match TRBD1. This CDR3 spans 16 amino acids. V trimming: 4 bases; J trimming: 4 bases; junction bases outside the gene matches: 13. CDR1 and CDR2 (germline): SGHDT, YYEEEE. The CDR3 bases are TGTGCCAGCAGCCGGGGACAGCGATCCCTGGCCTATGGCTACACCTTC. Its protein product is CASSRGQRSLAYGYTF.

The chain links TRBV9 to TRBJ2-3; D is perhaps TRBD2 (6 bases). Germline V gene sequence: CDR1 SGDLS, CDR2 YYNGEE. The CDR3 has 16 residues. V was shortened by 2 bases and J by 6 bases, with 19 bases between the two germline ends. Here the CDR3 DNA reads TGTGCCAGCAGCGTCGGTAGGAGGGCACAAGGGGATACGCAGTATTTT. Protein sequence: CASSVGRRAQGDTQYF.

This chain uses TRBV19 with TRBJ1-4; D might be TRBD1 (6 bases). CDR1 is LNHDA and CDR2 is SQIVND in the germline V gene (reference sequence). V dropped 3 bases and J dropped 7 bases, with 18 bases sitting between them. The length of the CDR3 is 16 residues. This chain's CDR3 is CASSILDSGQSEKLFF. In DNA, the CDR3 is TGTGCCAGTAGTATCTTGGACAGCGGGCAAAGTGAAAAACTGTTTTTT.

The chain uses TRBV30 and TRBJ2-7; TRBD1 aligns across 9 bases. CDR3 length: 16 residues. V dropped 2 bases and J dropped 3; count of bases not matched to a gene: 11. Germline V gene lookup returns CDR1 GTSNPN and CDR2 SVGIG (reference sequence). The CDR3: CAWSLTGGQGNYEQYF. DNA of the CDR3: TGTGCCTGGAGTTTAACGGGGGGACAGGGAAACTACGAGCAGTACTTC. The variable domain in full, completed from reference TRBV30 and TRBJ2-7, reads SQTIHQWPATLVQPVGSPLSLECTVEGTSNPNLYWYRQAAGRGLQLLFYSVGIGQISSEVPQNLSASRPQDRQFILSSKKLLLSDSGFYLCAWSLTGGQGNYEQYFGPGTRLTVT.

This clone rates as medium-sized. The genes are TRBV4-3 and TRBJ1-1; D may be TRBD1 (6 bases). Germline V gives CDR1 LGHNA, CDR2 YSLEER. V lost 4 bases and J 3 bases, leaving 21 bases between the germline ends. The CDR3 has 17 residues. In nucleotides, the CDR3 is TGCGCCAGCAGCCTACAAGGGGGTAGCAGTGGGCACACTGAAGCTTTCTTT. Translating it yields CASSLQGGSSGHTEAFF.

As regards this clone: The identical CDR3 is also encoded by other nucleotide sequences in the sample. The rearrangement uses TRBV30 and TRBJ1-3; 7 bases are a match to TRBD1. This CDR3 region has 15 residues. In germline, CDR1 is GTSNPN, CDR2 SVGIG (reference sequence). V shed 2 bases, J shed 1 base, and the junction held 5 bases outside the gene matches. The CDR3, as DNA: TGTGCCTGGAGTCGGGACAGTGGGTCTGGAAACACCATATATTTT. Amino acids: CAWSRDSGSGNTIYF.

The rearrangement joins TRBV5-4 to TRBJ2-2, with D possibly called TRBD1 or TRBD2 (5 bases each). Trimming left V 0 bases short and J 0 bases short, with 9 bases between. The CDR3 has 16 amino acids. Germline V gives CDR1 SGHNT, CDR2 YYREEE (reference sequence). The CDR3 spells CASSLALGANTGELFF. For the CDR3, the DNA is TGTGCCAGCAGCTTGGCCTTGGGGGCGAACACCGGGGAGCTGTTTTTT. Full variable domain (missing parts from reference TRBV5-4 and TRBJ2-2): ETGVTQSPTHLIKTRGQQVTLRCSSQSGHNTVSWYQQALGQGPQFIFQYYREEENGRGNFPPRFSGLQFPNYSSELNVNALELDDSALYLCASSLALGANTGELFFGEGSRLTVL.

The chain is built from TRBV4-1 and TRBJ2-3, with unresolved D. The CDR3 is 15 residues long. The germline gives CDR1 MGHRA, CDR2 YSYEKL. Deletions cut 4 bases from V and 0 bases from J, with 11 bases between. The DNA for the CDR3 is TGCGCCAGCAGCCCGATAGGTACTAGCACAGATACGCAGTATTTT. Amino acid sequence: CASSPIGTSTDTQYF.

The CDR3 sequence is CASSLFSENQPQHF. DNA of the CDR3: TGTGCCAGCAGTTTGTTCAGCGAAAATCAGCCCCAGCATTTT. The V call is TRBV27, the J call TRBJ1-5, with D unresolved. Germline V gene lookup returns CDR1 MNHEY and CDR2 SMNVEV (reference sequence). Trimming shortened V by 3 bases and J by 4 bases, and 10 bases separated the two germline ends. CDR3 length: 14 residues.

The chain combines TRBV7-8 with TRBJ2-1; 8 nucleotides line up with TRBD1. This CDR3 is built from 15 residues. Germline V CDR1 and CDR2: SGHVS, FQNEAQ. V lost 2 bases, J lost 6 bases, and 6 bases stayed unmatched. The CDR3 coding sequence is TGTGCCAGCAGCTTATCCTGGACAGGGTCCAATGAGCAGTTCTTC. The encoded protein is CASSLSWTGSNEQFF.

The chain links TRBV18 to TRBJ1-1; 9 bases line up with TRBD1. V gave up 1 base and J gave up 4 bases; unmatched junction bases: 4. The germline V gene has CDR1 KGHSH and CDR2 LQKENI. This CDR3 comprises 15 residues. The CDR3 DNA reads TGTGCCAGCTCACCACGGGCGACAGGGGGCACTGAAGCTTTCTTT. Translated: CASSPRATGGTEAFF.

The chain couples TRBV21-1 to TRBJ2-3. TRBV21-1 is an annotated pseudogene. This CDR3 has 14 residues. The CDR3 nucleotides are TGTGCCAGCAGCAAAGGCATGAGCACAGATACGCAGTATTTT. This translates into CASSKGMSTDTQYF.

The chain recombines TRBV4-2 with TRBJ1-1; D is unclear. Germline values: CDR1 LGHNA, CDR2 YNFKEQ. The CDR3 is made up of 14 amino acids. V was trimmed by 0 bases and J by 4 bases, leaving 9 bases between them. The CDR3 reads CASSQEVEGTEAFF. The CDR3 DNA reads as TGTGCCAGCAGCCAAGAAGTAGAGGGCACTGAAGCTTTCTTT.